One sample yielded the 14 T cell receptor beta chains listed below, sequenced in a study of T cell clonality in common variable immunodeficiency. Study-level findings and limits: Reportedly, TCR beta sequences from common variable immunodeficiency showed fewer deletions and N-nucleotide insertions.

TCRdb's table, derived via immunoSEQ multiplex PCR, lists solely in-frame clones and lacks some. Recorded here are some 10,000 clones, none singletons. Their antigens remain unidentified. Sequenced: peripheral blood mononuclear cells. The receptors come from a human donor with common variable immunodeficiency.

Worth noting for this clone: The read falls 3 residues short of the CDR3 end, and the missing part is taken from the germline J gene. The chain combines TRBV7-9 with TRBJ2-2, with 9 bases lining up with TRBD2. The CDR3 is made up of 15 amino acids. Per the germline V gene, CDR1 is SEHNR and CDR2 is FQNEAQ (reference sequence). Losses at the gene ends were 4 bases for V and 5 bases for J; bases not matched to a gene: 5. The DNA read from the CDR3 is TGTGCCAGCAGCTCGTTAGCGGGAGATACCGGGGAG. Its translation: CASSSLAGDTGE. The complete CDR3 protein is CASSSLAGDTGELFF.

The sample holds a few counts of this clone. The covered CDR3 bases are TGTGCCAGCTCACCACTGGCTAGCGGGGTCACAGATACG. It codes for CASSPLASGVTDT. The whole CDR3 reads CASSPLASGVTDTQYF. This chain joins TRBV18 and TRBJ2-3; 9 bases are shared with TRBD2. Read sequence stops 3 residues before the CDR3 end, and the germline J gene provides the missing end. Germline V gives CDR1 KGHSH, CDR2 LQKENI. This CDR3 region has 16 residues. V lost 1 base to trimming and J lost 2 bases; unmatched junction nucleotides: 4. Using reference TRBV18 and TRBJ2-3 for the parts outside the CDR3, the full variable domain is NAGVMQNPRHLVRRRGQEARLRCSPMKGHSHVYWYRQLPEEGLKFMVYLQKENIIDESGMPKERFSAEFPKEGPSILRIQQVVRGDSAAYFCASSPLASGVTDTQYFGPGTRLTVL.

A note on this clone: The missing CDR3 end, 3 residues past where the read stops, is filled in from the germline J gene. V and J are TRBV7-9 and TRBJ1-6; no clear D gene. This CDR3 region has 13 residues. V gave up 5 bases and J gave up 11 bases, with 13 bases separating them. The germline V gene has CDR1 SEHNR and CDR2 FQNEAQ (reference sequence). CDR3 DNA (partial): TGTGCCAGCAGCGCCCCGGGTGTAGCACCC. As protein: CASSAPGVAP. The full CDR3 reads CASSAPGVAPLHF.

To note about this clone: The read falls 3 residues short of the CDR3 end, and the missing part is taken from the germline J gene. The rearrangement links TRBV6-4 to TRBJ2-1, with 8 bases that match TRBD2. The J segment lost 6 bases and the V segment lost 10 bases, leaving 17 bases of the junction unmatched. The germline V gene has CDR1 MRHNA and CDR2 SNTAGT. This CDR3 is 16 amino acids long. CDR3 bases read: TGTGCCACCTCCTCGAACGGGCTAGCGGGTCCCAATGAG. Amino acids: CATSSNGLAGPNE. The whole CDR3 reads CATSSNGLAGPNEQFF.

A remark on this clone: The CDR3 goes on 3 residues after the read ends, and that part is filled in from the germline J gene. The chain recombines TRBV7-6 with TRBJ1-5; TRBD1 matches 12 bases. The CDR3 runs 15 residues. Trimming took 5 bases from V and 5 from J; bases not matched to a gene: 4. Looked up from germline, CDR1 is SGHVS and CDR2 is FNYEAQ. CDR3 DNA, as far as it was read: TGTGCCAGCAGCCCCCGGGACAGGGGGCATCAGCCC. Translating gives CASSPRDRGHQP. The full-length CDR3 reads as CASSPRDRGHQPQHF.

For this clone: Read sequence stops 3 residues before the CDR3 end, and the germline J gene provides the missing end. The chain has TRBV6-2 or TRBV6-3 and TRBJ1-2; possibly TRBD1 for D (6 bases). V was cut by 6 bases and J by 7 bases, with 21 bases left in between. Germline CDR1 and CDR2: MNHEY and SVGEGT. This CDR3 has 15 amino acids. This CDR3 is CASSLILQGSVGYTF. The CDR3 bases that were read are TGTGCCAGCAGCCTCATCCTACAGGGTTCAGTTGGC.

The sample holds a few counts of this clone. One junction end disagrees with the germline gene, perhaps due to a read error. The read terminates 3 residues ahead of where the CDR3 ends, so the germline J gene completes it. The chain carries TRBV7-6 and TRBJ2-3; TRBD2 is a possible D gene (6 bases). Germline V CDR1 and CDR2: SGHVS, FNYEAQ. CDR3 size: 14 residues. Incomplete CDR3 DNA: TGTGCCAGCAGCCCAGGACTATCCACATATACG. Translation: CASSPGLSTYT. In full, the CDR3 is CASSPGLSTYTQYF.

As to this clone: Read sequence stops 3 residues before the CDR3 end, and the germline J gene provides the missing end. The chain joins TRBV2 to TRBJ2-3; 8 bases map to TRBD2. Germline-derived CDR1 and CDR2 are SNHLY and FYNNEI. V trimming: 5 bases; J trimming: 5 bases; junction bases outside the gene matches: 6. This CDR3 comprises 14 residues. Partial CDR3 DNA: TGTGCCAGCAGTATGGGACTAGTGATAGATACG. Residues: CASSMGLVIDT. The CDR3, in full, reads CASSMGLVIDTQYF.

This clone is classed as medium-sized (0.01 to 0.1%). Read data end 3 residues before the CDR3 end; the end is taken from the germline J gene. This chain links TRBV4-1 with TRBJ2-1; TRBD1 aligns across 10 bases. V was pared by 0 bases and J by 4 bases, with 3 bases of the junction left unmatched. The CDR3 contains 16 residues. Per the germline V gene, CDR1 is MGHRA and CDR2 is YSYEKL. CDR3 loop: CASSQETGGQYNEQFF. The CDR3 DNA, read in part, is TGCGCCAGCAGCCAAGAGACAGGGGGCCAGTACAATGAG.

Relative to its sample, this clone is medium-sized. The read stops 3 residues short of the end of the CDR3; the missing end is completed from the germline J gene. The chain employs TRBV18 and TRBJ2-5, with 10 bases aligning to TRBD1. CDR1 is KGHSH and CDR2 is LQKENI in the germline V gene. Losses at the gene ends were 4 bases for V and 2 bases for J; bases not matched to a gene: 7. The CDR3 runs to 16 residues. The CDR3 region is CASSRGQGQVQETQYF. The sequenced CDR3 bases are TGTGCCAGCTCACGGGGACAGGGGCAAGTGCAAGAGACC.

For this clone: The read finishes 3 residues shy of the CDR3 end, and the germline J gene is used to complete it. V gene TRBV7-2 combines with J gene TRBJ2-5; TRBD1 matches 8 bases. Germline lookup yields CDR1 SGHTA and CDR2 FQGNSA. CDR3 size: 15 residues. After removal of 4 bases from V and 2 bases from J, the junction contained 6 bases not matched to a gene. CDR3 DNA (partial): TGTGCCAGCAGCTCCGGACAGGGTCGGCAAGAGACC. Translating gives CASSSGQGRQET. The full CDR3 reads CASSSGQGRQETQYF.

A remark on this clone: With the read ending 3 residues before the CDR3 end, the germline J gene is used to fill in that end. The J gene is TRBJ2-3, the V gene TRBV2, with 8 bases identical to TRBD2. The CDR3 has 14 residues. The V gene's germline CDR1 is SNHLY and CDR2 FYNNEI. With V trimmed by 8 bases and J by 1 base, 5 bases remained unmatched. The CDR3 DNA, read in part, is TGTGCCAGCGAGCGGGAGAGGGGCACAGATACG. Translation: CASERERGTDT. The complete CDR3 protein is CASERERGTDTQYF.

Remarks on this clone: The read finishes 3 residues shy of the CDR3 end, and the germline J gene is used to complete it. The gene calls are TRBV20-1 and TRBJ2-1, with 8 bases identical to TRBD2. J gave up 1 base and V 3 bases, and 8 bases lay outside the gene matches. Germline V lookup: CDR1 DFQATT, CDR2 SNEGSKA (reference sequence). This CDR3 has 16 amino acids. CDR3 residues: CSASPTSGGSYNEQFF. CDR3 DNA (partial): TGCAGTGCTAGCCCTACTAGCGGAGGATCCTACAATGAG.

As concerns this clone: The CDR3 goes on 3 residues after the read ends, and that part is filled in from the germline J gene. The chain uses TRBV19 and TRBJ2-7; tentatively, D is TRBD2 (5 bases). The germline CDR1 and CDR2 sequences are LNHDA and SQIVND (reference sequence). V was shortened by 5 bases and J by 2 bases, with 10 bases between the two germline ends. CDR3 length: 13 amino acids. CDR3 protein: CASSGGPPYEQYF. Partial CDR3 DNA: TGTGCCAGTAGTGGCGGGCCCCCCTACGAG.